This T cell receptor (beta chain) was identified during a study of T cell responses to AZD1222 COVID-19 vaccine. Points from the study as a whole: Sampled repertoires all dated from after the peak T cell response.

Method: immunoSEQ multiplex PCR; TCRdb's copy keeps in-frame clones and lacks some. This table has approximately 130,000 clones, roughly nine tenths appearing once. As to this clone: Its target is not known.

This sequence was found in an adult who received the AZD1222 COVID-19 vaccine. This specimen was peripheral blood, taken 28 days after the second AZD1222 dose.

The CDR3 DNA is TGCGCCAGCAGTGAGTCGGGACTCTTTGGGAGGGAGACCCAGTACTTC. Translating gives CASSESGLFGRETQYF. V gene TRBV10-1 combines with J gene TRBJ2-5; possible D gene TRBD2, 6 bases. Germline lookup yields CDR1 WNHNN and CDR2 SYGVQD (reference sequence). The CDR3 contains 16 residues. Trimming stripped 0 bases from V and 5 bases from J, with 16 bases between.